Below, 5 T cell receptor beta chains from the same sample are listed, as sequenced in a study of B cell selection in AIRE deficiency. This table comes from immunoSEQ multiplex PCR, and its TCRdb copy is limited to in-frame clones, with some not included. The data show 20,000 to 25,000 clones, about 98% seen once. Sorting defined conventional CD4 T cells as CD4+CD127+. The sequenced sample consisted of conventional CD4+ T cells sorted from PBMCs. The origin of the receptors is a human donor with AIRE deficiency.

This chain links TRBV13 with TRBJ2-5; 9 nucleotides line up with TRBD1. The J call may not be correct, given that the DNA end is closer to TRBJ2-7. The CDR3 extends over 18 amino acids. Germline assignment: CDR1 PRHDT and CDR2 FYEKMQ (reference sequence). The CDR3 DNA follows: TGTGCCAGCAGCTTCGGGGACAGGGACAGGATAATCTCCTACGAGCAGTACTTC. Translation: CASSFGDRDRIISYEQYF.

The chain uses TRBV7-6 and TRBJ2-5, with D uncertain. The germline V gene encodes CDR1 SGHVS and CDR2 FNYEAQ. Trimming took 4 bases from V and 3 from J, leaving 15 bases between them. This CDR3 region has 15 residues. The CDR3 sequence: CASSYPKGWEETQYF. CDR3 DNA sequence: TGTGCCAGCAGCTACCCGAAGGGTTGGGAAGAGACCCAGTACTTC.

The chain recombines TRBV4-3 with TRBJ2-3; D may match TRBD1 or TRBD2 (5 bases each). CDR1 is LGHNA and CDR2 is YSLEER in the germline V gene. The length of the CDR3 is 15 residues. V shed 0 bases and J shed 5 bases, with 12 bases lying between them. In DNA form, the CDR3 reads TGCGCCAGCAGCCAAGAATGGAGGACACTAGATACGCAGTATTTT. Protein product: CASSQEWRTLDTQYF.

The V and J genes are TRBV28 and TRBJ2-2; 9 nucleotides agree with TRBD2. Germline CDR1 is MDHEN and CDR2 is SYDVKM. The CDR3 extends over 17 amino acids. The V gene end was trimmed by 7 bases and the J gene end by 4 bases; junction bases not matched to a gene: 13. DNA of the CDR3: TGTGCCAGCATCCCCACCCCCGGGACTAGCCCCACCGGGGAGCTGTTTTTT. Amino acid sequence: CASIPTPGTSPTGELFF.

This chain joins TRBV14 and TRBJ2-7; D uncertain. The CDR3 loop spans 13 amino acids. Between the trimmed V and J ends, which lost 3 bases and 4 bases, there was a span of 10 bases. From germline, CDR1 is SGHDN and CDR2 FVKESK. The CDR3: CASSQNVVYEQYF. The CDR3 DNA follows: TGTGCCAGCAGCCAGAACGTTGTATACGAGCAGTACTTC.